The 11 T cell receptor beta chains below come from one sample, sequenced in a study of blood T cell repertoires in COVID-19. The protocol was immunoSEQ multiplex PCR, while the TCRdb copy is restricted to in-frame clones and leaves out a portion. The repertoire holds approximately 260,000 clones, with about 86% as singletons. The sequenced material came from peripheral blood. The origin of the receptors is a woman older than 75 with acute or convalescent COVID-19.

The chain uses TRBV5-1 and TRBJ1-1; D is undetermined. Trimming shortened V by 0 bases and J by 2 bases, and 8 bases separated the two germline ends. The germline gives CDR1 SGHRS, CDR2 YFSETQ. The CDR3 sequence is 14 residues long. In nucleotides, the CDR3 is TGCGCCAGCAGCTTGGGCGTAACTAACACTGAAGCTTTCTTT. It codes for CASSLGVTNTEAFF. The whole variable domain, remainder taken from reference TRBV5-1 and TRBJ1-1, is KAGVTQTPRYLIKTRGQQVTLSCSPISGHRSVSWYQQTPGQGLQFLFEYFSETQRNKGNFPGRFSGRQFSNSRSEMNVSTLELGDSALYLCASSLGVTNTEAFFGQGTRLTVV.

V usage is TRBV28 and J usage is TRBJ1-2, with D possibly matching TRBD1 (6 bases). CDR3 size: 14 residues. From germline, CDR1 is MDHEN and CDR2 SYDVKM. Trimming removed 4 bases from V and 4 bases from J, with 13 bases in between. In DNA form, the CDR3 reads TGTGCCAGCAGTTCACCTGGGGGGGCCTATGGCTACACCTTC. Protein sequence: CASSSPGGAYGYTF.

Only a few counts were recorded for this clone. The V gene is TRBV5-6, the J gene TRBJ1-2, with a tentative D call TRBD1 (5 bases). The CDR3 has 14 amino acids. CDR1 and CDR2 from the germline V gene are SGHDT and YYEEEE. Deletions cut 2 bases from V and 2 bases from J, with 10 bases between. CDR3 region: CASSFGGVNYGYTF. In DNA form, the CDR3 reads TGTGCCAGCAGCTTTGGAGGGGTGAACTATGGCTACACCTTC.

This sequence joins TRBV2 and TRBJ1-1; D unresolved. From germline, CDR1 is SNHLY and CDR2 FYNNEI. Between the trimmed V and J ends, which lost 2 bases and 0 bases, there was a span of 7 bases. The CDR3 is 14 amino acids. This CDR3 reads CASSELGVNTEAFF. CDR3 DNA: TGTGCCAGCAGTGAACTGGGAGTGAACACTGAAGCTTTCTTT.

The chain is built from TRBV28 and TRBJ2-3; TRBD1 agrees at 8 bases. CDR3 length: 15 amino acids. Per the germline V gene, CDR1 is MDHEN and CDR2 is SYDVKM. With V trimmed by 6 bases and J by 1 base, 6 bases remained unmatched. CDR3 protein: CASSPGGEGTDTQYF. In nucleotides, the CDR3 is TGTGCCAGCAGCCCAGGGGGCGAGGGCACAGATACGCAGTATTTT.

The rearrangement joins TRBV19 to TRBJ1-5, with TRBD1 matching over 11 bases. V shed 5 bases, J shed 2 bases, and the junction held 5 bases outside the gene matches. The germline CDR1 and CDR2 sequences are LNHDA and SQIVND (reference sequence). The CDR3 spans 16 residues. In nucleotides, the CDR3 is TGTGCCAGTAGTGCACGGACAGGGGGCGGCAATCAGCCCCAGCATTTT. Residues: CASSARTGGGNQPQHF.

This chain joins TRBV7-3 and TRBJ1-6, with TRBD1 identical over 8 bases. Germline CDR1 is SGHTA and CDR2 is FQGTGA. The CDR3 is made up of 14 amino acids. V was clipped by 3 bases and J by 7 bases; unmatched bases: 2. CDR3 in amino acids: CASSFGQGNSPLHF. DNA of the CDR3: TGTGCCAGCAGCTTCGGACAGGGCAATTCACCCCTCCACTTT.

The rearrangement links TRBV19 to TRBJ1-1, with no clear D. This CDR3 is built from 15 residues. Trimming took 4 bases from V and 1 from J, leaving 13 bases between them. CDR1 LNHDA and CDR2 SQIVND come from the germline V gene (reference sequence). The chain's CDR3 is CASSRRSPENTEAFF. CDR3 bases: TGTGCCAGTAGTAGGAGGTCCCCCGAGAACACTGAAGCTTTCTTT.

This chain uses TRBV10-3 with TRBJ1-4, with a tentative D call TRBD1 (5 bases). Trimming shortened V by 6 bases and J by 6 bases, and 11 bases separated the two germline ends. CDR3 length: 13 amino acids. The germline CDR1 and CDR2 sequences are ENHRY and SYGVKD. The CDR3 DNA is TGTGCCATCAGCCCGACAGTGGATGAAAAACTGTTTTTT. This codes for CAISPTVDEKLFF.

This chain links TRBV18 with TRBJ2-1; the match to TRBD2 covers 7 bases. Looked up from germline, CDR1 is KGHSH and CDR2 is LQKENI. With 5 bases clipped from V and 4 bases from J, the junction kept 5 bases outside the gene matches. The CDR3 totals 14 residues. CDR3 amino acids: CASSSLAEYNEQFF. The CDR3 coding sequence is TGTGCCAGCTCAAGTCTAGCGGAGTACAATGAGCAGTTCTTC.

The chain's CDR3 is CASGGNSYGYTF. The CDR3 nucleotides are TGTGCCAGCGGGGGCAACTCCTATGGCTACACCTTC. The chain links TRBV2 to TRBJ1-2; D might be TRBD1 (6 bases). Trimming pared 8 bases from V and 4 bases from J, leaving 11 bases between. Germline CDR1 reads SNHLY; CDR2 reads FYNNEI. The CDR3 consists of 12 residues. The full variable domain, completed using reference TRBV2 and TRBJ1-2, is EPEVTQTPSHQVTQMGQEVILRCVPISNHLYFYWYRQILGQKVEFLVSFYNNEISEKSEIFDDQFSVERPDGSNFTLKIRSTKLEDSAMYFCASGGNSYGYTFGSGTRLTVV.